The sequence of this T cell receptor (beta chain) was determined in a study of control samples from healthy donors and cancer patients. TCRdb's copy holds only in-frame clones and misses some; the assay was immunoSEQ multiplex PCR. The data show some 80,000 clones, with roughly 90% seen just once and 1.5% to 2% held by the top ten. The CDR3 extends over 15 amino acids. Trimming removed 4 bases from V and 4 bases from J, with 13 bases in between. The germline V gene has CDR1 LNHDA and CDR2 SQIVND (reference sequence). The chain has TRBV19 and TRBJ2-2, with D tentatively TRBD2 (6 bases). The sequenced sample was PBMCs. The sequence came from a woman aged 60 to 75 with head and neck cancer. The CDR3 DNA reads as TGTGCCAGTAGTAGGGGGGACGGGGTCACCGGGGAGCTGTTTTTT. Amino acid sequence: CASSRGDGVTGELFF.